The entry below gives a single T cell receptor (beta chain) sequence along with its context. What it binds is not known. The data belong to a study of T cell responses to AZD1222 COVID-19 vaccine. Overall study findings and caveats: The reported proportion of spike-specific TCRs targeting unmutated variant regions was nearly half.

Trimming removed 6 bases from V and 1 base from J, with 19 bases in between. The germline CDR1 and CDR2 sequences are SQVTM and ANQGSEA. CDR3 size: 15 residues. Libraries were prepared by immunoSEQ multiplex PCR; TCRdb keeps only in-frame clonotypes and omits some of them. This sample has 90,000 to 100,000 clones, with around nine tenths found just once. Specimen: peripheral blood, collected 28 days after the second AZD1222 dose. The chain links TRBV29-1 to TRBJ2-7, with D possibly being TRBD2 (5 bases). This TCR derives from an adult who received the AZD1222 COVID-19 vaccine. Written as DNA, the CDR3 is TGCAGCGTGGGTGGAGGAACTAGGAGTTCCTACGAGCAGTACTTC. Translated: CSVGGGTRSSYEQYF.